This T cell receptor beta chain was identified in a study of shared clonotypes between healthy human individuals. Measured with immunoSEQ multiplex PCR; TCRdb has only the in-frame clones, and not every one. This repertoire shows some 1.1 million clones, approximately 80% found once; its top ten account for 0.7% to 0.95%. The CDR3 is made up of 16 amino acids. V was shortened by 2 bases and J by 0 bases, with 11 bases between the two germline ends. Germline CDR1 GTSNPN, CDR2 SVGIG (reference sequence). Material for sequencing was memory CD4+ T cells from PBMCs. The subset was: CD45RA-negative fraction. The TCR comes from a man younger than 35 in good health. Some clones in this sample may be carry-over from other donors' samples. The rearrangement uses TRBV30 and TRBJ1-6; D remains unclear. The CDR3 coding sequence is TGTGCCTGGAGTCCACCTCGAAGCTCCTATAATTCACCCCTCCACTTT. Residues: CAWSPPRSSYNSPLHF.